This paragraph covers one T cell receptor beta chain sequence. What it binds is unknown. The CDR3 length is 13 residues. Trimming took 3 bases from V and 3 from J, leaving 9 bases between them. The germline CDR1 and CDR2 sequences are LNHDA and SQIVND (reference sequence). The data derive from a study of cytomegalovirus exposure and HLA in healthy donors. The study's findings and limits: The study designated roughly 160 TCR beta chains cytomegalovirus-associated.

Donors counted as nominally healthy when sampled, yet unrecorded immune exposures were likely. 60 Vbeta and 13 Jbeta primers were used in PCR. Profiling relied on immunoSEQ multiplex PCR, and the TCRdb table lists in-frame clones only, not all of them. The data show about 98,000 clones, under 70% seen once. The chain recombines TRBV19 with TRBJ2-7; no clear D gene. The sequence came from a man between 50 and 59 years old in good health and CMV-seronegative. Sequencing used PBMCs. The CDR3 DNA follows: TGTGCCAGTAGTATTCCCAATAGCTACGAGCAGTACTTC. Its protein is CASSIPNSYEQYF.